This TCR beta chain is drawn from a study of Graves' ophthalmopathy and Graves' hyperthyroidism. Study overall: Peripheral blood was gathered at the point of initial diagnosis, before any treatment started.

Ten or more counts support this clonotype. Its antigen is as yet unknown. V gave up 4 bases and J gave up 1 base, with 16 bases separating them. The CDR3 spans 16 residues. The germline V gene has CDR1 SGHDN and CDR2 FVKESK. The PBMCs originated from over 9 ml of fresh peripheral blood. Regarding the study as a whole: Blood was where most expanded thyroid clonotypes above 0.001 frequency also turned up.

For repertoire sequencing, the TCR beta CDR3 regions were amplified from RNA transcripts. Second-round multiplex PCR came after a first-round RT-PCR that employed HTBI primers. TCRdb reanalysed the multiplex PCR reads using MiXCR and keeps one entry per CDR3 protein. The repertoire holds roughly 420,000 distinct CDR3 sequences, roughly 21% seen once, with around 3% in the top ten. The specimen sequenced was peripheral blood. The J gene is TRBJ1-1, the V gene TRBV14, with D hard to call. The receptor's source is a woman between 18 and 29 years old with stable Graves' hyperthyroidism. For the CDR3, the DNA is TGTGCCAGCAGCCGACCCCCCCCTGGGCCGAACACTGAAGCTTTCTTT. Amino acid sequence: CASSRPPPGPNTEAFF.